The TCR beta chain under discussion was sequenced for a study of blood T cells in healthy people across ages. Points on this clonotype: Its target is unknown.

Findings of the study overall: Significant beta diversity loss was already apparent by age approximately 36, declining roughly linearly.

Caucasian individuals from Russia who were healthy and aged about 6 to 95 acted as donors. This CDR3 comprises 16 residues. V lost 3 bases and J 0 bases, leaving 12 bases between the germline ends. Germline CDR1 reads ENHRY; CDR2 reads SYGVKD. It was with a sample-barcoded 5' primer and a J-beta primer mix that a second PCR of about 6 to 12 cycles was run. TCRdb analysed the 5' RACE reads with MiXCR anew, one entry per CDR3 protein. Found here are about 1.6 million distinct CDR3 sequences, roughly a third of them singletons; the top ten hold about 11%. The sequenced sample consisted of blood. This receptor was identified in a woman in her twenties or thirties in good health. The chain uses TRBV10-3 and TRBJ1-5, with D possibly matching TRBD1 (5 bases). Written as DNA, the CDR3 is TGTGCCATCAGTGATGGGGGGACCTATAGCAATCAGCCCCAGCATTTT. Translating it yields CAISDGGTYSNQPQHF.